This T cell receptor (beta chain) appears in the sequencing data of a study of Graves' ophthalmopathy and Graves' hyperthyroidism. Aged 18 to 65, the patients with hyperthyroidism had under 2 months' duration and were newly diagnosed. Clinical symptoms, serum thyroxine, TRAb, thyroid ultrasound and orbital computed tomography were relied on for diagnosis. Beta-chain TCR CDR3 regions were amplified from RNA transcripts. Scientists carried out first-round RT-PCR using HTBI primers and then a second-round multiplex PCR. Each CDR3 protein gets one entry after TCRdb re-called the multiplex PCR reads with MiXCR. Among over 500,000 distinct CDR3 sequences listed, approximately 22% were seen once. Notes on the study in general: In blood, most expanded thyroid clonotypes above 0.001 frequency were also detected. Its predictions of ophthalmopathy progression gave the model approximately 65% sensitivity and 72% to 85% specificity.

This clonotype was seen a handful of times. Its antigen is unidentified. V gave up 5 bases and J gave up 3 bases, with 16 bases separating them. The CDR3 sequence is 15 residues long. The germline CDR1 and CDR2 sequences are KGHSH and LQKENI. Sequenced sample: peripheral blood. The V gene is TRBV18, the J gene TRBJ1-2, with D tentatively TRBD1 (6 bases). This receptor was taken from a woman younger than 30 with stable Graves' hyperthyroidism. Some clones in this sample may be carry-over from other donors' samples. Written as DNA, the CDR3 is TGTGCCAGCTCATCACAGGGTCCCCCCGACTATGGCTACACCTTC. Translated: CASSSQGPPDYGYTF.